The clone carrying this T cell receptor (beta chain) was found a few times. The antigen is not known. This entry belongs to a study of response to subunit inactivated influenza vaccine. General study points: Authors proposed each seasonal influenza vaccination draws in few new T cells.

J was trimmed by 0 bases and V by 5 bases; bases with no gene match: 4. The CDR3 contains 15 residues. Looked up from germline, CDR1 is SGHTS and CDR2 is YDEGEE. TCRdb re-called the RT-PCR reads with MiXCR, one entry per CDR3 protein. Of 500,000 or so distinct CDR3 sequences listed, about 15% are singletons. The chain is built from TRBV5-8 and TRBJ2-7; TRBD2 matches 11 bases. This sample comprised CD4+ T cells sorted from PBMCs, obtained less than 25 months after vaccination. This receptor was obtained from a man aged 50-75 years who received an inactivated influenza vaccine. CDR3 protein: CASSKTSGGSYEQYF. The CDR3 DNA follows: TGTGCCAGCAGTAAAACTAGCGGGGGCTCCTACGAGCAGTACTTC.